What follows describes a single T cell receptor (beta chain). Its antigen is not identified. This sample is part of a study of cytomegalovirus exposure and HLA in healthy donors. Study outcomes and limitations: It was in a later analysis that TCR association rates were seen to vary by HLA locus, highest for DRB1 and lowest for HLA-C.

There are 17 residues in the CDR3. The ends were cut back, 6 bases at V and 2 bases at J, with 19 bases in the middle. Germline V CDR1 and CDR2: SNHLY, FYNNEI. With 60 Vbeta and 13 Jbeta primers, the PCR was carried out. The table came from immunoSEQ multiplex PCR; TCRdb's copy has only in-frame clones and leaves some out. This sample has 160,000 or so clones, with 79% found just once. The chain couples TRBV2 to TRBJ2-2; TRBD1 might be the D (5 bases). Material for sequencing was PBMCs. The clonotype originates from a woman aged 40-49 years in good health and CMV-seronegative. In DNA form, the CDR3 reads TGTGCCAGCAGGGCGCCTCGCCAGGGAAAAAACACCGGGGAGCTGTTTTTT. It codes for CASRAPRQGKNTGELFF.